Below are 5 T cell receptor beta chains sequenced from a single sample in a study of blood T cell repertoires in COVID-19. Method: immunoSEQ multiplex PCR; TCRdb's copy keeps in-frame clones and lacks some. The profile shows around 200,000 clones, around nine tenths of them singletons. Sequenced sample: peripheral blood. These receptors were collected from a woman aged 18-29 years who had recovered from COVID-19.

The V gene is TRBV5-1, the J gene TRBJ2-3; the D is unclear. CDR1 is SGHRS and CDR2 is YFSETQ in the germline V gene. This CDR3 has 14 residues. Deletions cut 1 base from V and 5 bases from J, with 11 bases between. For the CDR3, the DNA is TGCGCCAGCAGCTTGTTACAGAAAGAAGATACGCAGTATTTT. This codes for CASSLLQKEDTQYF.

This chain uses TRBV13 with TRBJ2-7; D is undetermined. The CDR3 contains 12 residues. Germline lookup yields CDR1 PRHDT and CDR2 FYEKMQ (reference sequence). With 1 base removed from V and 5 bases from J, the gap between germline ends came to 6 bases. This chain's CDR3 is CASSLVFDEQYF. The CDR3 DNA reads TGTGCCAGCAGCTTAGTCTTTGACGAGCAGTACTTC.

V is TRBV9 and J is TRBJ1-6, with a tentative D call TRBD1 (6 bases). V was clipped by 3 bases and J by 8 bases, with 12 bases between them. CDR3 length: 14 residues. Germline V gives CDR1 SGDLS, CDR2 YYNGEE. For the CDR3, the DNA is TGTGCCAGCAGCGGAGGACAGTACTATTCACCCCTCCACTTT. This translates into CASSGGQYYSPLHF.

The chain links TRBV6-5 to TRBJ2-2, with a tentative D call TRBD1 (6 bases). V dropped 5 bases and J dropped 6 bases, with 16 bases sitting between them. CDR3 length equals 15 residues. Germline V gives CDR1 MNHEY, CDR2 SVGAGI. This chain's CDR3 is CASSIKNRAAGELFF. The DNA of the CDR3 is TGTGCCAGCAGTATAAAAAACAGGGCGGCCGGGGAGCTGTTTTTT.

This clone has more than one count but fewer than ten. This chain connects TRBV2 to TRBJ2-7; perhaps TRBD1 as D (5 bases). The V gene's germline CDR1 is SNHLY and CDR2 FYNNEI. The V and J ends lost 5 bases and 4 bases respectively, with 15 bases between them. The CDR3 is made up of 14 amino acids. In DNA form, the CDR3 reads TGTGCCAGCAGTCCCGGCCGACAGCCATACGAGCAGTACGTC. Translation gives CASSPGRQPYEQYV.